This T cell receptor (beta chain) stems from a study of cytomegalovirus exposure and HLA in healthy donors. V was shortened by 0 bases and J by 5 bases, with 12 bases between the two germline ends. The V gene's germline CDR1 is LNHNV and CDR2 YYDKDF (reference sequence). CDR3 length: 15 amino acids. PCR primers comprised 60 Vbeta and 13 Jbeta primers. The method was immunoSEQ multiplex PCR; TCRdb's version includes in-frame clones alone and lacks a portion of them. Here the sample spans about 130,000 clones, approximately 85% being singletons. Sequences were obtained from PBMCs. This chain uses TRBV15 with TRBJ2-3; D unclear. The source of this sequence is a boy aged 5-17 years in good health and CMV-seronegative. The CDR3 protein is CATSRDRSGQDTQYF. CDR3 in DNA: TGTGCCACCAGCAGAGATCGGAGTGGCCAAGATACGCAGTATTTT.